One sample yielded the 16 T cell receptor beta chains listed below, sequenced in a study of neurological immune-mediated disorders. TCRdb redid the calling of the 5' RACE reads with MiXCR, one entry per CDR3 protein. There are about 87,000 distinct CDR3 sequences in the sample; around 3.4% occur only once, and approximately 3% lies in the top ten. Material for sequencing was PBMCs. These receptors all stem from a woman aged 50 to 60 with multiple sclerosis.

The sample holds many counts of this clonotype. The chain carries TRBV3-1 and TRBJ2-3; 12 bases line up with TRBD2. Germline trimming cut 4 bases from V and 5 bases from J; bases unmatched to any gene: 7. The CDR3 runs to 16 residues. Germline CDR1 is LGHDT and CDR2 is YNNKEL (reference sequence). The CDR3 reads CASSRASGGAQDTQYF. In DNA form, the CDR3 reads TGTGCCAGCAGCCGTGCTAGCGGGGGGGCACAAGATACGCAGTATTTT.

At least ten counts were recorded for this clonotype. The chain employs TRBV11-2 and TRBJ1-2, with D perhaps matching TRBD1 (6 bases). The CDR3 is 15 residues long. The germline CDR1 and CDR2 sequences are SGHAT and FQNNGV. Trimming pared 0 bases from V and 7 bases from J, leaving 15 bases between. For the CDR3, the DNA is TGTGCCAGCAGCTTAGAAATCGGACAGTTCAGTGGCTACACCTTC. It specifies CASSLEIGQFSGYTF.

The table lists this clonotype with many counts. The J gene is TRBJ2-7, the V gene TRBV12-5; D perhaps matches TRBD2 (6 bases). Germline-derived CDR1 and CDR2 are LGHNT and FRNRAP. V gave up 1 base and J gave up 12 bases, with 19 bases separating them. The CDR3 spans 14 residues. CDR3 bases: TGTGCTAGTGGTTTGGGACCGTCTGCGGGGTCTTTGTACTTC. Encoded protein: CASGLGPSAGSLYF.

This clonotype came up a few times. This chain links TRBV7-2 with TRBJ2-1; tentative D call: TRBD2 (6 bases). With 6 bases removed from V and 6 bases from J, the gap between germline ends came to 18 bases. From germline, CDR1 is SGHTA and CDR2 FQGNSA. The CDR3 has 15 amino acids. CDR3 DNA sequence: TGTGCCAGCAGTTCCCAGTGGGGACTTTTCAATGAGCAGTTCTTC. Translation: CASSSQWGLFNEQFF.

This clonotype was observed many times. The V call is TRBV20-1, the J call TRBJ2-2; D could derive from TRBD1 or TRBD2 (5 bases each). Germline CDR1 reads DFQATT; CDR2 reads SNEGSKA (reference sequence). The CDR3 loop spans 14 amino acids. V was trimmed by 1 base and J by 3 bases, leaving 9 bases between them. The CDR3 loop reads CSARAGTHTGELFF. In DNA, the CDR3 is TGCAGTGCTAGAGCCGGGACCCACACCGGGGAGCTGTTTTTT.

This clonotype was detected ten times or more. The CDR3 nucleotides are TGTGCCAGCAGCTTGGCCAGGAATTCACCCCTCCACTTT. Translated: CASSLARNSPLHF. The chain links TRBV5-5 to TRBJ1-6; D ambiguous. The V end lost 0 bases, the J end lost 7 bases, and 5 bases lay between the germline ends. The CDR3 runs to 13 residues. Germline assignment: CDR1 SGHKS and CDR2 YYEKEE (reference sequence). The variable domain in full, completed from reference TRBV5-5 and TRBJ1-6, reads DAGVTQSPTHLIKTRGQQVTLRCSPISGHKSVSWYQQVLGQGPQFIFQYYEKEERGRGNFPDRFSARQFPNYSSELNVNALLLGDSALYLCASSLARNSPLHFGNGTRLTVT.

This clonotype was seen repeatedly, ten times or more. The chain links TRBV7-6 to TRBJ2-3; TRBD1 is a possible D gene (6 bases). V lost 5 bases to trimming and J lost 1 base, with 19 bases between them. The CDR3 is made up of 17 amino acids. Germline values: CDR1 SGHVS, CDR2 FNYEAQ. The CDR3 region has the DNA TGTGCCAGCAGCCCAATACTTTCAGGGGCCGGCACAGATACGCAGTATTTT. Translation: CASSPILSGAGTDTQYF.

This clonotype was recorded many times. Written as DNA, the CDR3 is TGCAGTGCTAGTGACCCTACTTGGATCAGTAGGAACACTGAAGCTTTCTTT. This sequence encodes CSASDPTWISRNTEAFF. This chain links TRBV20-1 with TRBJ1-1; no clear D gene. Trimming stripped 3 bases from V and 1 base from J, with 21 bases between. This CDR3 contains 17 residues. From germline, CDR1 is DFQATT and CDR2 SNEGSKA (reference sequence).

This clonotype was counted at least ten times. The CDR3 loop is CASSQGRVAGRGTNEQFF. For the CDR3, the DNA is TGTGCCAGCAGCCAAGGACGGGTCGCGGGGAGAGGGACCAATGAGCAGTTCTTC. The chain has TRBV3-1 and TRBJ2-1, with D possibly TRBD2 on 6 matching bases. This CDR3 region has 18 residues. Deletions cut 1 base from V and 6 bases from J, with 22 bases between. Germline-derived CDR1 and CDR2 are LGHDT and YNNKEL (reference sequence).

This clonotype appeared many times. The chain links TRBV7-8 to TRBJ1-5; maybe TRBD1 (5 bases). The CDR3 is 15 residues long. Germline values: CDR1 SGHVS, CDR2 FQNEAQ. Trimming took off 4 bases at V and 5 bases at J, with 15 bases between the two ends. CDR3 DNA sequence: TGTGCCAGCAGCTCCGATGGGGGAAGGTATCAGCCCCAGCATTTT. Its protein product is CASSSDGGRYQPQHF.

This clonotype occurred many times. The chain carries TRBV25-1 and TRBJ1-1, with no clear D. Germline-derived CDR1 and CDR2 are MGHDK and SYGVNS. There are 13 residues in the CDR3. Trimming shortened V by 7 bases and J by 4 bases, and 13 bases separated the two germline ends. The CDR3 DNA follows: TGTGCCAGCACACGTCAGGAACTCACTGAAGCTTTCTTT. Encoded protein: CASTRQELTEAFF.

This clonotype occurred many times. This rearrangement joins TRBV7-6 to TRBJ1-5; 7 bases are shared with TRBD1. Losses at the gene ends were 5 bases for V and 6 bases for J; bases not matched to a gene: 19. The CDR3 runs to 18 residues. CDR1 is SGHVS, CDR2 FNYEAQ, per germline. CDR3 DNA sequence: TGTGCCAGCAGCCTCACATCGACAGGGTCCGGGATCTCTCAGCCCCAGCATTTT. Translation: CASSLTSTGSGISQPQHF.

This clonotype was found many times. The chain is built from TRBV20-1 and TRBJ1-2, with D possibly matching TRBD1 (6 bases). The germline V gene has CDR1 DFQATT and CDR2 SNEGSKA (reference sequence). The CDR3 totals 12 residues. V dropped 7 bases and J dropped 5 bases, with 14 bases sitting between them. Here the CDR3 reads CSGTGTAYGYTF. CDR3 bases: TGCAGTGGAACAGGGACGGCATATGGCTACACCTTC.

This clonotype has a count of ten or more. V usage is TRBV5-5 and J usage is TRBJ2-7; no clear D. The CDR3 consists of 16 residues. Germline-derived CDR1 and CDR2 are SGHKS and YYEKEE (reference sequence). With 0 bases removed from V and 2 bases from J, the gap between germline ends came to 15 bases. CDR3 bases: TGTGCCAGCAGCTTGGCGCGCTTTGGCGGAGCCTACGAGCAGTACTTC. This sequence encodes CASSLARFGGAYEQYF.

There are many counts of this clonotype. The gene calls are TRBV5-1 and TRBJ1-1; 7 nucleotides line up with TRBD1. Germline lookup yields CDR1 SGHRS and CDR2 YFSETQ. V lost 1 base to trimming and J lost 6 bases; unmatched junction nucleotides: 12. The length of the CDR3 is 16 residues. The CDR3 DNA reads as TGCGCCAGCAGCTTGAGACAGGGTATGGGGGGTTCTGAAGCTTTCTTT. Translating gives CASSLRQGMGGSEAFF.

This clonotype was counted many times. The rearrangement uses TRBV3-1 and TRBJ1-5; D gene ambiguous. Looked up from germline, CDR1 is LGHDT and CDR2 is YNNKEL (reference sequence). V lost 3 bases and J 2 bases, leaving 5 bases between the germline ends. The CDR3 loop spans 13 amino acids. The CDR3 is CASSQTGNQPQHF. DNA of the CDR3: TGTGCCAGCAGCCAGACGGGCAATCAGCCCCAGCATTTT.